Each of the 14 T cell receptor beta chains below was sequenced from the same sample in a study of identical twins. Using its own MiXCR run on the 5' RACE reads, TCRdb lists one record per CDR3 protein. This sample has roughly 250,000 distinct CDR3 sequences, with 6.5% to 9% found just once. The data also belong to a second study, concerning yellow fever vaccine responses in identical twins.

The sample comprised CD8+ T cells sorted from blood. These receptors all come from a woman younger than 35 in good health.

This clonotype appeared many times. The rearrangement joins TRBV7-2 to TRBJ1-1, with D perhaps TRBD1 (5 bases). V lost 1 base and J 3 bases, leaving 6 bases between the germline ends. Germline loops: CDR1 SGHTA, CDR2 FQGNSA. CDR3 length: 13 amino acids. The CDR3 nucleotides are TGTGCCAGCAGCTTAGGGGGACACACTGAAGCTTTCTTT. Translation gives CASSLGGHTEAFF.

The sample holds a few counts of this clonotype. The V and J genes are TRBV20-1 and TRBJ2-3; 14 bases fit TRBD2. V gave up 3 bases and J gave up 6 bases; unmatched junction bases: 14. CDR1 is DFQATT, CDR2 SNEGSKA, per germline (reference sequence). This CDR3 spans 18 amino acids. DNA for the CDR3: TGCAGTGCTAGGGACCCGTGGGGGACTAGCGGGGGAGGTGATACGCAGTATTTT. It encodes CSARDPWGTSGGGDTQYF.

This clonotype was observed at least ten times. CDR3 sequence: CASSQVAGAGYPYEQYF. Here the CDR3 DNA reads TGTGCCAGCAGCCAAGTTGCAGGAGCGGGATACCCCTACGAGCAGTACTTC. This sequence joins TRBV14 and TRBJ2-7; 7 nucleotides match TRBD2. CDR1 SGHDN and CDR2 FVKESK come from the germline V gene. After removal of 1 base from V and 2 bases from J, the junction contained 11 bases not matched to a gene. CDR3 size: 17 residues.

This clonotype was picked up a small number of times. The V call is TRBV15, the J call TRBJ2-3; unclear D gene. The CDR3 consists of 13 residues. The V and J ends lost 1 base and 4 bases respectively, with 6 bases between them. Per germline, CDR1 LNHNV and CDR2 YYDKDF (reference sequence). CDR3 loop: CATSRVAADTQYF. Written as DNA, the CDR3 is TGTGCCACCAGCAGAGTCGCGGCAGATACGCAGTATTTT.

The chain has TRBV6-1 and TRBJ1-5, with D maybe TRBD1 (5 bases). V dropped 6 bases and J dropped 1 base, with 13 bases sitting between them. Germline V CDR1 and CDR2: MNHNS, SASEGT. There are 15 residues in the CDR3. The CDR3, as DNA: TGTGCCAGCAGCCCCGTCGGGGCCAGCAATCAGCCCCAGCATTTT. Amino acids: CASSPVGASNQPQHF.

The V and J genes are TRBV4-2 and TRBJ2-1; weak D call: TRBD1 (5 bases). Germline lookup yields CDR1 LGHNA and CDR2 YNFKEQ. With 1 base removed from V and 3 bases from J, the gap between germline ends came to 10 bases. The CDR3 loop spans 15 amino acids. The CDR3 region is CASSQAKGIYNEQFF. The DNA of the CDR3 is TGTGCCAGCAGCCAAGCGAAGGGGATCTACAATGAGCAGTTCTTC.

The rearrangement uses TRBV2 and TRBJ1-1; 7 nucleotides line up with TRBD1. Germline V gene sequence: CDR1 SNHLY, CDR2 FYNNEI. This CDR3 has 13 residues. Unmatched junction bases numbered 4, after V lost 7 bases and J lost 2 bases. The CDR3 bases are TGTGCCAGCACCGGGACAGACAACACTGAAGCTTTCTTT. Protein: CASTGTDNTEAFF.

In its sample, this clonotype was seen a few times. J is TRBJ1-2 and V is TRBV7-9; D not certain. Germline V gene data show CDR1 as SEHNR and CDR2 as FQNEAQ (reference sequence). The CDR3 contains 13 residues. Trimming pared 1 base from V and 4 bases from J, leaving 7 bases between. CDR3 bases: TGTGCCAGCAGCTTAGGGGGTCTCTATGGCTACACCTTC. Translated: CASSLGGLYGYTF.

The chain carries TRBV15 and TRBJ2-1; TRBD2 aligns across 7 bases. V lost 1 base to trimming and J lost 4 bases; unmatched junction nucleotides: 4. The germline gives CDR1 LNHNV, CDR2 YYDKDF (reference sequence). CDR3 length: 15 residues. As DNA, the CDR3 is TGTGCCACCAGCAGAGGGGCGGGGGAGTACAATGAGCAGTTCTTC. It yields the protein CATSRGAGEYNEQFF.

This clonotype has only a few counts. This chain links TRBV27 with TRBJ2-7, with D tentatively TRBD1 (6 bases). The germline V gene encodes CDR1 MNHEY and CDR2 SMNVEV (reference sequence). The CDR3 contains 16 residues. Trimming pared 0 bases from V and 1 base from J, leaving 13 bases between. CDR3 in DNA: TGTGCCAGCAGTTTATCCTCCGGGACAATTTCCTACGAGCAGTACGTC. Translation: CASSLSSGTISYEQYV.

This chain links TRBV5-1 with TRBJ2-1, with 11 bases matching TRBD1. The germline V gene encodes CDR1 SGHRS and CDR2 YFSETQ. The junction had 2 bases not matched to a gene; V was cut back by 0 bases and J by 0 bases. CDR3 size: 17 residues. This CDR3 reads CASSLVGTGGSYNEQFF. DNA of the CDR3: TGCGCCAGCAGCTTGGTTGGGACAGGGGGCTCCTACAATGAGCAGTTCTTC.

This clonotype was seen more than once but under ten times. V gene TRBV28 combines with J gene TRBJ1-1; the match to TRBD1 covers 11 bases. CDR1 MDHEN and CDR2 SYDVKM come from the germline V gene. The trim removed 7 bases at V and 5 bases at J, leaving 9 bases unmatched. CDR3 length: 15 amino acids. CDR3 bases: TGTGCCAGCATTTCGGACAGGGGGCGAGGAACTGAAGCTTTCTTT. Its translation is CASISDRGRGTEAFF. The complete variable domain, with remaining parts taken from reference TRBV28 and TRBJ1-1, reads DVKVTQSSRYLVKRTGEKVFLECVQDMDHENMFWYRQDPGLGLRLIYFSYDVKMKEKGDIPEGYSVSREKKERFSLILESASTNQTSMYLCASISDRGRGTEAFFGQGTRLTVV.

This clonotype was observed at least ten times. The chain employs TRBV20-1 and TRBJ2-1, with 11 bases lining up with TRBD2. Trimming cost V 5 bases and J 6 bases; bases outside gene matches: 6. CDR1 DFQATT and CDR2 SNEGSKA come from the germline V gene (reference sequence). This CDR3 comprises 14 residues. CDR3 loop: CSAGGLAESNEQFF. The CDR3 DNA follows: TGCAGTGCTGGGGGACTAGCGGAGAGCAATGAGCAGTTCTTC.

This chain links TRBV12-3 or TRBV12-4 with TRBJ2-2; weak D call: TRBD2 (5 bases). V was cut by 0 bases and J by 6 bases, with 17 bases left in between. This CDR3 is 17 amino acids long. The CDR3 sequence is CASSLALLHGVAGELFF. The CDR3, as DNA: TGTGCCAGCAGTTTAGCGCTCCTACACGGGGTGGCCGGGGAGCTGTTTTTT.